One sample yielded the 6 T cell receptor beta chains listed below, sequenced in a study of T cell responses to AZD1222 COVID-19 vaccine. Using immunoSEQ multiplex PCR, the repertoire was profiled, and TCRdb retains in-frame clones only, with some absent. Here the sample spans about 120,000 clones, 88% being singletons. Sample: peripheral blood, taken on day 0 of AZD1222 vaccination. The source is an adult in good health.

The DNA for the CDR3 is TGTGCCAGCAGCCGCCGGGGGGGGGAAGATACGCAGTATTTT. Translated, it gives CASSRRGGEDTQYF. This chain connects TRBV3-1 (or the pseudogene TRBV3-2) to TRBJ2-3, with TRBD2 matching over 8 bases. This CDR3 has 14 amino acids. Trimming took 4 bases from V and 5 from J; bases not matched to a gene: 5. Germline CDR1 reads LGHDT; CDR2 reads YNNKEL (reference sequence).

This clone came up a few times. Written as DNA, the CDR3 is TGTGCCAGCAGAGAGAAGGGACCCCTCCACTTT. Residues: CASREKGPLHF. The rearrangement joins TRBV2 to TRBJ1-6; the D is unclear. With 6 bases removed from V and 12 bases from J, the gap between germline ends came to 9 bases. This CDR3 has 11 residues. Per the germline V gene, CDR1 is SNHLY and CDR2 is FYNNEI.

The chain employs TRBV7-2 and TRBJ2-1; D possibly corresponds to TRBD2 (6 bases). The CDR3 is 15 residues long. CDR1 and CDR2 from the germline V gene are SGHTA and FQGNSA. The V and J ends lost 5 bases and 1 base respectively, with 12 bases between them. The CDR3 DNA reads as TGTGCCAGCAGCCCAGGGCGGGAATCCTACAATGAGCAGTTCTTC. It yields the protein CASSPGRESYNEQFF.

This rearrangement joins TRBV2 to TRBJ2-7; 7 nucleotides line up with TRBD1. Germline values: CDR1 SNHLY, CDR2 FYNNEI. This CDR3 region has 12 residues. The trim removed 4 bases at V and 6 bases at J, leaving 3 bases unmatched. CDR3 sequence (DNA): TGTGCCAGCAGTGGACAGGGCAGCGAGCAGTACTTC. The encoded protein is CASSGQGSEQYF.

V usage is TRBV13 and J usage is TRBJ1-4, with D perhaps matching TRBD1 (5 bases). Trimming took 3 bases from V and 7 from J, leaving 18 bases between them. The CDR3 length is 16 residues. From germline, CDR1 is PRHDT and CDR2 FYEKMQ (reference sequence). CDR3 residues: CASSLGGGEGGEKLFF. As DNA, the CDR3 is TGTGCCAGCAGCTTGGGTGGGGGAGAAGGAGGTGAAAAACTGTTTTTT.

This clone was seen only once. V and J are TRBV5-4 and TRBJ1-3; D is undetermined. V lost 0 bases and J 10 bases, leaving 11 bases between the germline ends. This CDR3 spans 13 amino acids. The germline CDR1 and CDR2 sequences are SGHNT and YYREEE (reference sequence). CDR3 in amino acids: CASSLADRRTIYF. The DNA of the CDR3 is TGTGCCAGCAGCTTGGCCGACCGGAGGACCATATATTTT. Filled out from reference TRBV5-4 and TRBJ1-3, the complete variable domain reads ETGVTQSPTHLIKTRGQQVTLRCSSQSGHNTVSWYQQALGQGPQFIFQYYREEENGRGNFPPRFSGLQFPNYSSELNVNALELDDSALYLCASSLADRRTIYFGEGSWLTVV.